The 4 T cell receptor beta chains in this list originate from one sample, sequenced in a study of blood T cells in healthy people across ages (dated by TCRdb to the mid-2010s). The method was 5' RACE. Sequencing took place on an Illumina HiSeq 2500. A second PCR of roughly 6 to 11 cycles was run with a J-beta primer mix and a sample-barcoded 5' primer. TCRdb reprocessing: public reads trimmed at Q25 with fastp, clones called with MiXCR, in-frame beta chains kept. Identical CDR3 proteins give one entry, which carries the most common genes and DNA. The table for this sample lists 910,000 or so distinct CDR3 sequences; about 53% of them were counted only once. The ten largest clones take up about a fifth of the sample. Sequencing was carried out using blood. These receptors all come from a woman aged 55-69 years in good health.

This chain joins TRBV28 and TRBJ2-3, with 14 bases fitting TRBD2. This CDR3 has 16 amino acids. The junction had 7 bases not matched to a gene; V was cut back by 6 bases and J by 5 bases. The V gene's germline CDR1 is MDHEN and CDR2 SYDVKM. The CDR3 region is CASRSLTSGRGDTQYF. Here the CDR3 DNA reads TGTGCCAGCAGGTCCCTGACTAGCGGGAGGGGAGATACGCAGTATTTT.

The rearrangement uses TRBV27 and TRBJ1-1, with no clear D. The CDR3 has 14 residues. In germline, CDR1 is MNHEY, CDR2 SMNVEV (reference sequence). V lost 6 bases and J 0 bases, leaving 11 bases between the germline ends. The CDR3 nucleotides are TGTGCCAGCAGGAATGGGCGCATGAACACTGAAGCTTTCTTT. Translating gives CASRNGRMNTEAFF.

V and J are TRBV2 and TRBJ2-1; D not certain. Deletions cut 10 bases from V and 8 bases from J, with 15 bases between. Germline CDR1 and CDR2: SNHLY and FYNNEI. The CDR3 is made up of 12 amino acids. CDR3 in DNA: TGTGCCACCGAAGTTTCTGTCGATGAGCAGTTCTTC. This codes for CATEVSVDEQFF. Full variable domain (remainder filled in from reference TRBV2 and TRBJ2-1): EPEVTQTPSHQVTQMGQEVILRCVPISNHLYFYWYRQILGQKVEFLVSFYNNEISEKSEIFDDQFSVERPDGSNFTLKIRSTKLEDSAMYFCATEVSVDEQFFGPGTRLTVL.

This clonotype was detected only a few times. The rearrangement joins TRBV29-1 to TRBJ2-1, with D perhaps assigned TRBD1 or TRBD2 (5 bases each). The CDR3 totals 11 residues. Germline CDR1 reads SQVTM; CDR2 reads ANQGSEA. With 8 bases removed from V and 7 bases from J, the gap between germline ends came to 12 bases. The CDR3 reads CSLGPLNEQFF. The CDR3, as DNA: TGCAGCCTGGGACCGCTGAATGAGCAGTTCTTC.